This TCR beta chain was captured in a study of shared clonotypes between healthy human individuals. The study's findings and limits: Around 4.7% of naive CD4 clonotypes were shared across several donors.

The method was immunoSEQ multiplex PCR; TCRdb's version includes in-frame clones alone and lacks a portion of them. This repertoire shows about 650,000 clones, over 95% found once; its top ten account for 0.11%. Trimming took 6 bases from V and 1 from J, leaving 10 bases between them. The CDR3 extends over 14 amino acids. CDR1 is MDHEN and CDR2 is SYDVKM in the germline V gene. Only CD45RO-negative cells positively selected for CCR7 counted as naive CD8 cells, so terminally differentiated effector memory CD45RA+ cells were excluded. As to this clone: The antigen is unknown.

This chain uses TRBV28 with TRBJ1-3; D is possibly TRBD1 (6 bases). The clonotype comes from a woman in her thirties in good health. Sample: naive CD8+ T cells sorted from blood. The CDR3 bases are TGTGCCAGCAGGGAGACAGGATCTGGAAACACCATATATTTT. Its translation: CASRETGSGNTIYF. The whole variable domain, filled in from reference TRBV28 and TRBJ1-3, reads DVKVTQSSRYLVKRTGEKVFLECVQDMDHENMFWYRQDPGLGLRLIYFSYDVKMKEKGDIPEGYSVSREKKERFSLILESASTNQTSMYLCASRETGSGNTIYFGEGSWLTVV.